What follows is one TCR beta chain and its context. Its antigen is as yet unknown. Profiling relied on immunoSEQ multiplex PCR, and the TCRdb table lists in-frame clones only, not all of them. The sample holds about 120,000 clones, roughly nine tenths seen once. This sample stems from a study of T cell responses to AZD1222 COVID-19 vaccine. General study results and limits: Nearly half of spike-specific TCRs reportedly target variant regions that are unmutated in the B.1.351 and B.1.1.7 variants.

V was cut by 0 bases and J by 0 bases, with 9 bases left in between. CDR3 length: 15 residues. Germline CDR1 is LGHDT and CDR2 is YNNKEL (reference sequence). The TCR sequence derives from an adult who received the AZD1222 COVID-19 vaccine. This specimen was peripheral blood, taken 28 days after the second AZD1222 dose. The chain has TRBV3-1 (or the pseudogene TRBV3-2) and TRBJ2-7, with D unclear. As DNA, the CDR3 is TGTGCCAGCAGCCAAGAGGGTAGGCTCTCCTACGAGCAGTACTTC. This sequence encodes CASSQEGRLSYEQYF.